Below are 28 T cell receptor beta chains sequenced from a single sample in a study of CD8 T cells in Susac syndrome. cDNA came from around 0.5 to 1 ug RNA primed by random hexamers. Using its own MiXCR run on the immunoSEQ multiplex PCR reads, TCRdb lists one record per CDR3 protein. The profile shows under 200,000 distinct CDR3 sequences, about 91% of them singletons. The sequencing sample was made of CD4+ T cells from PBMCs. These receptors came from a human donor with Susac syndrome.

The CDR3 region is CASSDRTGGFGYTF. The CDR3 bases are TGTGCCAGCAGTGATAGGACAGGGGGCTTCGGCTACACCTTC. The chain couples TRBV25-1 to TRBJ1-2, with 11 bases aligning to TRBD1. The CDR3 loop spans 14 amino acids. From germline, CDR1 is MGHDK and CDR2 SYGVNS. V lost 3 bases and J lost 8; bases outside the gene matches: 5.

This clonotype was seen more than once but under ten times. The genes are TRBV5-1 and TRBJ2-7, with TRBD2 matching 11 bases. Germline values: CDR1 SGHRS, CDR2 YFSETQ. The length of the CDR3 is 15 residues. With V trimmed by 4 bases and J by 2 bases, 5 bases remained unmatched. In nucleotides, the CDR3 is TGCGCCAGCAGCCCAGGGACTAGCGGAACCTACGAGCAGTACTTC. It codes for CASSPGTSGTYEQYF. The variable domain in full, completed from reference TRBV5-1 and TRBJ2-7, reads KAGVTQTPRYLIKTRGQQVTLSCSPISGHRSVSWYQQTPGQGLQFLFEYFSETQRNKGNFPGRFSGRQFSNSRSEMNVSTLELGDSALYLCASSPGTSGTYEQYFGPGTRLTVT.

This chain links TRBV18 with TRBJ2-2; D ambiguous. The CDR3 has 14 amino acids. With 4 bases removed from V and 3 bases from J, the gap between germline ends came to 9 bases. Germline-derived CDR1 and CDR2 are KGHSH and LQKENI. In DNA form, the CDR3 reads TGTGCCAGCTCACGAATGGTAGACACCGGGGAGCTGTTTTTT. Protein: CASSRMVDTGELFF. The full variable domain, with the rest looked up from reference TRBV18 and TRBJ2-2, is NAGVMQNPRHLVRRRGQEARLRCSPMKGHSHVYWYRQLPEEGLKFMVYLQKENIIDESGMPKERFSAEFPKEGPSILRIQQVVRGDSAAYFCASSRMVDTGELFFGEGSRLTVL.

The chain joins TRBV12-3 or TRBV12-4 to TRBJ1-4; 7 bases line up with TRBD1. CDR3 length: 16 residues. After removal of 5 bases from V and 0 bases from J, the junction contained 6 bases not matched to a gene. This chain's CDR3 is CASSPGTVSTNEKLFF. The CDR3 nucleotides read TGTGCCAGCAGTCCCGGGACAGTTTCAACTAATGAAAAACTGTTTTTT.

The V call is TRBV7-6, the J call TRBJ2-3, with 8 bases fitting TRBD2. The trim removed 0 bases at V and 7 bases at J, leaving 6 bases unmatched. CDR1 and CDR2 from the germline V gene are SGHVS and FNYEAQ. CDR3 length equals 15 residues. The CDR3 reads CASSLAGLGLHTQYF. The CDR3 bases are TGTGCCAGCAGCTTAGCGGGACTAGGTCTCCATACGCAGTATTTT.

This clonotype was found once. The V and J genes are TRBV20-1 and TRBJ2-7, with D hard to call. This CDR3 comprises 14 residues. V was cut by 3 bases and J by 3 bases, with 15 bases left in between. CDR1 is DFQATT and CDR2 is SNEGSKA in the germline V gene (reference sequence). The CDR3 nucleotides are TGCAGTGCTAGTTTGACTGAGGAAAACTACGAGCAGTACTTC. Its translation is CSASLTEENYEQYF.

The chain recombines TRBV6-1 with TRBJ1-2; the D is unclear. Trimming took off 1 base at V and 2 bases at J, with 8 bases between the two ends. This CDR3 has 14 residues. The germline gives CDR1 MNHNS, CDR2 SASEGT. CDR3 loop: CASSEVVTNYGYTF. In DNA form, the CDR3 reads TGTGCCAGCAGTGAAGTAGTCACCAACTATGGCTACACCTTC.

This clonotype was observed once. This rearrangement joins TRBV28 to TRBJ1-2, with unresolved D. Germline loops: CDR1 MDHEN, CDR2 SYDVKM. The ends were cut back, 8 bases at V and 2 bases at J, with 12 bases in the middle. The CDR3 contains 13 residues. DNA for the CDR3: TGTGCCAGCTCTCCTGATGAGAACTATGGCTACACCTTC. Translation: CASSPDENYGYTF.

The rearrangement uses TRBV18 and TRBJ2-5; a possible D gene is TRBD1 (5 bases). Per germline, CDR1 KGHSH and CDR2 LQKENI. The CDR3 runs to 14 residues. V shed 0 bases and J shed 5 bases, with 10 bases lying between them. DNA of the CDR3: TGTGCCAGCTCACCACCCTCCAGGGTCGAGACCCAGTACTTC. It is translated as CASSPPSRVETQYF. The full variable domain, its missing parts supplied by reference TRBV18 and TRBJ2-5, is NAGVMQNPRHLVRRRGQEARLRCSPMKGHSHVYWYRQLPEEGLKFMVYLQKENIIDESGMPKERFSAEFPKEGPSILRIQQVVRGDSAAYFCASSPPSRVETQYFGPGTRLLVL.

The CDR3 sequence is CASSPRTGNTGELFF. The CDR3 DNA reads TGTGCCAGCAGCCCTCGGACAGGGAACACCGGGGAGCTGTTTTTT. The chain combines TRBV3-1 with TRBJ2-2; 7 bases align to TRBD1. The V gene end was trimmed by 4 bases and the J gene end by 1 base; junction bases not matched to a gene: 3. This CDR3 has 15 residues. Germline CDR1 is LGHDT and CDR2 is YNNKEL (reference sequence).

The chain combines TRBV29-1 with TRBJ2-7; 7 bases are shared with TRBD2. Trimming removed 7 bases from V and 6 bases from J; junction bases left unmatched: 9. CDR3 size: 12 residues. Germline CDR1 reads SQVTM; CDR2 reads ANQGSEA. The CDR3 region is CSAKVGGFEQYF. In DNA, the CDR3 is TGCAGCGCTAAGGTCGGGGGGTTCGAGCAGTACTTC.

This clonotype was observed once. The V and J genes are TRBV7-8 and TRBJ2-7, with a tentative D call TRBD2 (6 bases). This CDR3 spans 14 amino acids. V gave up 3 bases and J gave up 0 bases, with 9 bases separating them. Looked up from germline, CDR1 is SGHVS and CDR2 is FQNEAQ. The CDR3 DNA is TGTGCCAGCAGCTTTCTAGCGTCCTCCTACGAGCAGTACTTC. Protein sequence: CASSFLASSYEQYF.

This clonotype has only one observation. The chain has TRBV5-5 and TRBJ2-1, with D maybe TRBD2 (6 bases). Germline values: CDR1 SGHKS, CDR2 YYEKEE (reference sequence). This CDR3 contains 13 residues. V lost 2 bases to trimming and J lost 15 bases, with 18 bases between them. The CDR3 reads CASSFKVRDSPFF. CDR3 sequence (DNA): TGTGCCAGCAGCTTCAAGGTTCGGGACTCTCCGTTCTTC. The entire variable domain, with the rest obtained from reference TRBV5-5 and TRBJ2-1, is as follows: DAGVTQSPTHLIKTRGQQVTLRCSPISGHKSVSWYQQVLGQGPQFIFQYYEKEERGRGNFPDRFSARQFPNYSSELNVNALLLGDSALYLCASSFKVRDSPFFGPGTRLTVL.

J is TRBJ1-2 and V is TRBV5-1; possibly TRBD1 for D (5 bases). Trimming cost V 2 bases and J 0 bases, with 11 bases left between them. CDR1 SGHRS and CDR2 YFSETQ come from the germline V gene. The CDR3 loop spans 15 amino acids. CDR3: CASSFGASTNYGYTF. As DNA, the CDR3 is TGCGCCAGCAGCTTCGGGGCGTCAACTAACTATGGCTACACCTTC.

This rearrangement joins TRBV27 to TRBJ1-2; D is possibly TRBD1 (5 bases). Per germline, CDR1 MNHEY and CDR2 SMNVEV (reference sequence). V lost 7 bases, J lost 3 bases, and 12 bases lay in between. This CDR3 region has 13 residues. The CDR3 here is CASKGGTYYGYTF. For the CDR3, the DNA is TGTGCCAGCAAGGGAGGGACTTACTATGGCTACACCTTC.

This rearrangement joins TRBV7-2 to TRBJ2-2, with 9 bases that match TRBD2. This CDR3 contains 14 residues. Germline assignment: CDR1 SGHTA and CDR2 FQGNSA. Unmatched junction bases numbered 5, after V lost 6 bases and J lost 6 bases. In DNA form, the CDR3 reads TGTGCCAGCAGTTTGGGACTAGCATCCGGGGAGCTGTTTTTT. Its translation: CASSLGLASGELFF.

The chain joins TRBV20-1 to TRBJ1-5; D unresolved. CDR3 length equals 17 residues. Germline CDR1 DFQATT, CDR2 SNEGSKA (reference sequence). V gave up 1 base and J gave up 3 bases, with 19 bases separating them. CDR3 in amino acids: CSARVSGRFTVNQPQHF. CDR3 bases: TGCAGTGCTAGAGTTTCGGGCAGATTTACCGTCAATCAGCCCCAGCATTTT.

This clonotype was seen a single time. This chain uses TRBV3-1 with TRBJ2-3, with D perhaps matching TRBD1 (6 bases). The CDR3 totals 12 residues. Germline-derived CDR1 and CDR2 are LGHDT and YNNKEL (reference sequence). V dropped 6 bases and J dropped 4 bases, with 8 bases sitting between them. The chain's CDR3 is CASRGQPDTQYF. DNA for the CDR3: TGTGCCAGCAGGGGACAACCAGATACGCAGTATTTT.

The rearrangement joins TRBV12-3 or TRBV12-4 to TRBJ1-6; TRBD1 is a possible D gene (6 bases). V dropped 7 bases and J dropped 5 bases, with 12 bases sitting between them. This CDR3 comprises 14 residues. DNA of the CDR3: TGTGCCAGCATAAAGGACAGCAATAATTCACCCCTCCACTTT. This sequence encodes CASIKDSNNSPLHF.

The chain links TRBV28 to TRBJ1-4; D uncertain. The V and J ends lost 8 bases and 3 bases respectively, with 13 bases between them. The CDR3 extends over 14 amino acids. Germline V CDR1 and CDR2: MDHEN, SYDVKM. The CDR3 protein is CASLNLDSNEKLFF. The DNA of the CDR3 is TGTGCCAGCCTAAATTTGGACTCTAATGAAAAACTGTTTTTT. Together with reference TRBV28 and TRBJ1-4, the CDR3 gives the full variable domain: DVKVTQSSRYLVKRTGEKVFLECVQDMDHENMFWYRQDPGLGLRLIYFSYDVKMKEKGDIPEGYSVSREKKERFSLILESASTNQTSMYLCASLNLDSNEKLFFGSGTQLSVL.

The V and J genes are TRBV12-3 or TRBV12-4 and TRBJ2-1; 9 bases match TRBD2. V shed 0 bases, J shed 7 bases, and the junction held 1 base outside the gene matches. This CDR3 spans 14 amino acids. The CDR3 DNA reads as TGTGCCAGCAGTTTAGCGACTAGCGGTAATGAGCAGTTCTTC. Encoded protein: CASSLATSGNEQFF.

This clonotype was recorded only once. CDR3 nucleotide sequence: TGTGCCAGCAGCTTGCCTTTTCTCTCCTCGGGGGAGCAGTTCTTC. The encoded protein is CASSLPFLSSGEQFF. The chain couples TRBV5-4 to TRBJ2-1, with D tentatively TRBD2 (5 bases). V gave up 1 base and J gave up 10 bases, with 18 bases separating them. The CDR3 has 15 residues. Per the germline V gene, CDR1 is SGHNT and CDR2 is YYREEE (reference sequence).

The gene calls are TRBV19 and TRBJ1-2; 11 bases agree with TRBD1. Germline assignment: CDR1 LNHDA and CDR2 SQIVND (reference sequence). This CDR3 contains 17 residues. The trim removed 5 bases at V and 0 bases at J, leaving 8 bases unmatched. This CDR3 is CASSRPVGQGANYGYTF. DNA of the CDR3: TGTGCCAGTAGTCGTCCTGTGGGACAGGGGGCTAACTATGGCTACACCTTC. The full variable domain, in which reference TRBV19 and TRBJ1-2 provide the parts outside the CDR3, is DGGITQSPKYLFRKEGQNVTLSCEQNLNHDAMYWYRQDPGQGLRLIYYSQIVNDFQKGDIAEGYSVSREKKESFPLTVTSAQKNPTAFYLCASSRPVGQGANYGYTFGSGTRLTVV.

The chain uses TRBV2 and TRBJ2-2, with D unclear. The CDR3 contains 16 residues. The germline V gene encodes CDR1 SNHLY and CDR2 FYNNEI. Trimming left V 3 bases short and J 1 base short, with 12 bases between. The CDR3 is CASSEVRFGNTGELFF. The CDR3 DNA follows: TGTGCCAGCAGTGAGGTCAGGTTCGGGAACACCGGGGAGCTGTTTTTT.

The rearrangement joins TRBV19 to TRBJ2-5, with 7 nucleotides matching TRBD1. V lost 6 bases, J lost 2 bases, and 3 bases stayed unmatched. CDR1 and CDR2 from the germline V gene are LNHDA and SQIVND (reference sequence). The CDR3 extends over 13 amino acids. The CDR3 sequence: CASRGRGQETQYF. CDR3 nucleotide sequence: TGTGCCAGTAGGGGCAGGGGGCAAGAGACCCAGTACTTC.

This clonotype was found once. The V and J genes are TRBV7-8 and TRBJ2-1; a weak D match, TRBD1 (5 bases). This CDR3 comprises 16 residues. V lost 1 base and J 0 bases, leaving 10 bases between the germline ends. The germline gives CDR1 SGHVS, CDR2 FQNEAQ. In DNA form, the CDR3 reads TGTGCCAGCAGCTTAGAAAGGGGAAGCTCCTACAATGAGCAGTTCTTC. It yields the protein CASSLERGSSYNEQFF.

The rearrangement links TRBV2 to TRBJ2-2; 15 positions match TRBD2. Losses at the gene ends were 7 bases for V and 5 bases for J; bases not matched to a gene: 2. This CDR3 region has 15 residues. CDR1 is SNHLY and CDR2 is FYNNEI in the germline V gene. The CDR3 DNA is TGTGCCAGCACTGGGACTAGCGGGGGGACCGGGGAGCTGTTTTTT. Its translation: CASTGTSGGTGELFF.

The chain employs TRBV20-1 and TRBJ1-2, with unresolved D. In germline, CDR1 is DFQATT, CDR2 SNEGSKA (reference sequence). V was trimmed by 3 bases and J by 7 bases, leaving 12 bases between them. The length of the CDR3 is 12 residues. Here the CDR3 DNA reads TGCAGTGCTAGGAAGAGGGAGGGTGGCTACACCTTC. Its translation is CSARKREGGYTF.